The T cell receptor (beta chain) under discussion was sequenced for a study of T cell responses to AZD1222 COVID-19 vaccine. Turning to the study itself: Doses given second, at about 4 or about 12 weeks, were pooled. Broader study findings: Donors were largely white British and mainly female; clonal diversity was possibly underestimated. Spike-specific TCR breadth and depth went up after people got two AZD1222 doses. Repertoires were obtained only post-peak T cell response.

The CDR3 runs 18 residues. With regard to this clone: As yet, its antigen is unknown.

Some clones are missing from TCRdb's copy, which holds only in-frame ones; the method was immunoSEQ multiplex PCR. The table records about 56,000 clones, 80% to 90% of them present only once. V and J are TRBV21-1 and TRBJ1-5. TRBV21-1 is given as a pseudogene. The clonotype was recovered from an adult in good health. The starting material was peripheral blood, obtained on day 0 of AZD1222 vaccination. CDR3 in DNA: TGTGCCAGCCAAAGGGAAGAAAACGGATCATTACTAAATCAGCCCCAGCATTTT. This sequence encodes CASQREENGSLLNQPQHF.